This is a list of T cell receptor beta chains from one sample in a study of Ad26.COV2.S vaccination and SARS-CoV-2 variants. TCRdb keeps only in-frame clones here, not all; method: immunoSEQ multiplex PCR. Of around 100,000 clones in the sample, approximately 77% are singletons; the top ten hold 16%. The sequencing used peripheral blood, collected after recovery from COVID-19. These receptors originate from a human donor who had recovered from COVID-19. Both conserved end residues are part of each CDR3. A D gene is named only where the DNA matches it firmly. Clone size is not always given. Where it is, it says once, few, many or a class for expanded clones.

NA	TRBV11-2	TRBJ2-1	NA	CASSIISGSYNEQFF	TGTGCCAGCAGCATCATTAGCGGTTCTTACAATGAGCAGTTCTTC
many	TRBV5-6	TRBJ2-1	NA	CATQPGANRGEQFF	TGTGCCACGCAACCGGGGGCTAATCGAGGTGAGCAGTTCTTC
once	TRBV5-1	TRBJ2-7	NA	CASSLVREGRFGYEQYF	TGCGCCAGCAGCTTGGTGAGAGAGGGGCGTTTCGGCTACGAGCAGTACTTC
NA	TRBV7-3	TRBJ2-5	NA	CAYRGGQETQYF	TGTGCCTATAGGGGAGGTCAAGAGACCCAGTACTTC
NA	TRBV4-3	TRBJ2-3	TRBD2	CASSQNLAGTDTQYF	TGCGCCAGCAGCCAGAACCTAGCGGGTACAGATACGCAGTATTTT
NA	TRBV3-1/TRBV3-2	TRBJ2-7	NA	CASSQARGLEQYF	TGTGCCAGCAGCCAAGCGCGGGGTTTAGAACAGTACTTC
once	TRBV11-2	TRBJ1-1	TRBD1	CASSWSGTGNTEAFF	TGTGCCAGCAGCTGGAGCGGGACAGGGAACACTGAAGCTTTCTTT
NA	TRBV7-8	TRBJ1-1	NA	CASSLGTGSYTEAFF	TGTGCCAGCAGCTTGGGGACCGGGTCGTACACTGAAGCTTTCTTT
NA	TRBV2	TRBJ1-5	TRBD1	CASSDDRGRQPQHF	TGTGCCAGCAGCGACGACAGGGGGCGACAGCCCCAGCATTTT
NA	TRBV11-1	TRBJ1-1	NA	CASSLSTGTTEAFF	TGTGCCAGCAGCTTATCGACAGGTACCACTGAAGCTTTCTTT
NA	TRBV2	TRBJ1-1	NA	CASTISPNSAFF	TGTGCCAGCACCATATCCCCAAACTCGGCTTTCTTT
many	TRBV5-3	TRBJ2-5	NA	CARSFEKTLGDYQETQYF	TGTGCCAGAAGCTTCGAAAAGACCCTCGGGGACTACCAAGAGACCCAGTACTTC
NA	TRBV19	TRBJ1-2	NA	CASSIGRAYGYTF	TGTGCCAGTAGTATTGGCAGGGCCTATGGCTACACCTTC
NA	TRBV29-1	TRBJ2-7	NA	CSVAFPTRLIEQYF	TGCAGCGTTGCGTTTCCAACCCGTTTAATCGAGCAGTACTTC
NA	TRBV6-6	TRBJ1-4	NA	CASSFGSTTNEKLFF	TGTGCCAGCAGTTTTGGTTCTACAACTAATGAAAAACTGTTTTTT
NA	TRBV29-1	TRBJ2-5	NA	CSAQRSEETQYF	TGCAGCGCCCAGCGTTCCGAAGAGACCCAGTACTTC
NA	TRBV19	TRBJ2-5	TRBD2	CASRDGTSTETQYF	TGTGCCAGTAGGGATGGGACTAGCACAGAGACCCAGTACTTC
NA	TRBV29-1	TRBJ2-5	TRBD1	CSVDTGQGVETQYF	TGCAGCGTTGATACGGGACAGGGGGTGGAGACCCAGTACTTC
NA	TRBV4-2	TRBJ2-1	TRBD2	CASSRTSGIEEQFF	TGTGCCAGCAGCCGGACTAGCGGGATCGAAGAGCAGTTCTTC
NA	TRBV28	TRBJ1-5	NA	CASKAQLSNQPQHF	TGTGCCAGCAAGGCGCAGTTAAGCAATCAGCCCCAGCATTTT
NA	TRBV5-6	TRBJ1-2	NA	CASSPGIFGYGYTF	TGTGCCAGCAGCCCGGGGATTTTCGGCTATGGCTACACCTTC
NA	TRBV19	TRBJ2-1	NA	CASSGLGVAEGSQFF	TGTGCCAGTAGTGGCCTGGGGGTAGCGGAAGGTTCACAGTTCTTC
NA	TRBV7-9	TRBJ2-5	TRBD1	CASSFRWGQGQETQYF	TGTGCCAGCAGCTTCAGATGGGGACAGGGTCAAGAGACCCAGTACTTC
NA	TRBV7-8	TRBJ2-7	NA	CASSQPRGSYEQYF	TGTGCCAGCAGTCAACCCAGGGGCTCCTACGAGCAGTACTTC
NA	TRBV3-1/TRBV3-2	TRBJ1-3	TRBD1	CASSPRGGPYSGNTIYF	TGTGCCAGCAGCCCCAGGGGGGGACCTTACTCTGGAAACACCATATATTTT
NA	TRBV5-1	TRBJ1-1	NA	CASSESRAEAFF	TGCGCCAGCAGCGAATCCCGGGCTGAAGCTTTCTTT
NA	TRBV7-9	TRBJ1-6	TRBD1	CASSLNRGNSPLHF	TGTGCCAGCAGCTTGAACAGGGGGAATTCACCCCTCCACTTT
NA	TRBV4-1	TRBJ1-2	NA	CASSQDLLFGDTYGYTF	TGCGCCAGCAGCCAAGATTTATTGTTCGGGGACACCTATGGCTACACCTTC
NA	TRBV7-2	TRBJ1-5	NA	CASSLQQGNNQPQHF	TGTGCCAGCAGCTTGCAGCAGGGGAACAATCAGCCCCAGCATTTT
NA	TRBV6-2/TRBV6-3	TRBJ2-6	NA	CASSYSGLLSSGANVLTF	TGTGCCAGCAGTTACTCGGGGCTCTTGAGCTCTGGGGCCAACGTCCTGACTTTC
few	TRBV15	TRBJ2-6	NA	CATSRDGGSGANVLTF	TGTGCCACCAGCAGAGACGGAGGGTCTGGGGCCAACGTCCTGACTTTC
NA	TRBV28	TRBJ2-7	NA	CASTNSHSYEQYF	TGTGCCAGCACTAACAGCCACTCCTACGAGCAGTACTTC
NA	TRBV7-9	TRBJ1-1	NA	CASSLTGLDTEAFF	TGTGCCAGCAGCTTAACAGGCCTAGACACTGAAGCTTTCTTT
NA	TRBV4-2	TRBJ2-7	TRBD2	CASSQGAGGVTGEQYF	TGTGCCAGCAGCCAGGGAGCGGGAGGTGTGACTGGCGAGCAGTACTTC
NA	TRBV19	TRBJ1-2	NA	CASSGTFGYTF	TGTGCCAGTAGTGGGACATTTGGCTACACCTTC
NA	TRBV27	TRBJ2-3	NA	CATRGTRGGTDTQYF	TGTGCCACCAGAGGTACCAGGGGAGGCACAGATACGCAGTATTTT
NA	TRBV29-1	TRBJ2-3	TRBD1	CSVERQGVTDTQYF	TGCAGCGTTGAAAGACAGGGGGTTACAGATACGCAGTATTTT
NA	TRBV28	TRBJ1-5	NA	CASSPTVDQPQHF	TGTGCCAGCAGTCCCACAGTAGATCAGCCCCAGCATTTT
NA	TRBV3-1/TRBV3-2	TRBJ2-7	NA	CASRRGKDEQYF	TGTGCCAGCAGGAGGGGGAAAGACGAGCAGTACTTC
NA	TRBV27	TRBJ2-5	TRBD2	CASTGGRGETQYF	TGTGCCAGCACGGGGGGGCGAGGGGAGACCCAGTACTTC
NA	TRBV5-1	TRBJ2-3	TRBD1	CASSLQIPGQGRADTQYF	TGCGCCAGCAGCTTGCAGATACCGGGACAGGGGAGGGCAGATACGCAGTATTTT
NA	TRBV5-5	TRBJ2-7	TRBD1	CASSLAGTGLREQYF	TGTGCCAGCAGCTTGGCTGGGACAGGCCTCCGCGAGCAGTACTTC
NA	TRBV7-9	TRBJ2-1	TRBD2	CASSPRPGGSGNEQFF	TGTGCCAGCAGCCCGAGACCCGGCGGGAGTGGTAATGAGCAGTTCTTC
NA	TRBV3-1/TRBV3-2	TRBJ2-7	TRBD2	CASSLGTSGGYEQYF	TGTGCCAGCAGCCTAGGGACTAGCGGAGGTTACGAGCAGTACTTC
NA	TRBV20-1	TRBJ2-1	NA	CSASLPLYNEQFF	TGCAGTGCTAGTCTACCTCTATACAATGAGCAGTTCTTC
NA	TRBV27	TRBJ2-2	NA	CASSLYSGWEQGNTGELFF	TGTGCCAGCAGTTTATATTCAGGTTGGGAGCAGGGGAACACCGGGGAGCTGTTTTTT
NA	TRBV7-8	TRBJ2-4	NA	CASSLEGRDIQYF	TGTGCCAGCAGCTTAGAGGGGCGGGACATTCAGTACTTC
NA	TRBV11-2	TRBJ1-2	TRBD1	CASSLIFRDRVNGYTF	TGTGCCAGCAGCTTAATTTTCCGGGACAGGGTGAATGGCTACACCTTC
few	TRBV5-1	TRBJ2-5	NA	CASSPGTLLDETQYF	TGCGCCAGCAGCCCCGGGACGCTCTTGGACGAGACCCAGTACTTC
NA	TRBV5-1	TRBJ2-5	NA	CASSGETQYF	TGCGCCAGCAGCGGTGAGACCCAGTACTTC
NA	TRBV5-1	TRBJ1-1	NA	CASSSAGVRTEAFF	TGCGCCAGCAGCTCAGCAGGGGTGCGCACTGAAGCTTTCTTT
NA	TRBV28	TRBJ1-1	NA	CASTLNTEAFF	TGTGCCAGCACCCTGAACACTGAAGCTTTCTTT
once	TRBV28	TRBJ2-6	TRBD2	CASTASGRMLGANVLTF	TGTGCCAGCACGGCTAGCGGGAGGATGTTAGGGGCCAACGTCCTGACTTTC